These T cell receptor beta chains were read from a single sample in a study of blood T cells in healthy people across ages. TCRdb redid the calling of the 5' RACE reads with MiXCR, one entry per CDR3 protein. Among hundreds of thousands of distinct CDR3 sequences, 55% to 70% were seen once, and the ten largest hold about 20%. Sequenced input: blood. The receptors were sampled from a man aged 25-45 years in good health. Each CDR3 is given with its conserved first and last residue. D genes are given only for firm matches. Only part of the rows carry a size: once, few, many, or a class if the clone is expanded.

D: .; J: TRBJ2-5; size: .; V: TRBV5-1; CDR3: CASSLGGYKETQYF; DNA: TGCGCCAGCAGCTTGGGAGGATATAAGGAGACCCAGTACTTC
D: .; J: TRBJ2-4; size: .; V: TRBV7-2; CDR3: CASGHGNIQYF; DNA: TGTGCCAGCGGTCACGGGAACATTCAGTACTTC
D: .; J: TRBJ1-2; size: .; V: TRBV21-1; CDR3: CASSALGGAPNYGYTF; DNA: TGTGCCAGCAGCGCCTTGGGGGGGGCGCCTAACTATGGCTACACCTTC
D: TRBD2; J: TRBJ2-3; size: .; V: TRBV11-2; CDR3: CASSFGLAGADTQYF; DNA: TGTGCCAGCAGCTTCGGCCTAGCGGGAGCAGATACGCAGTATTTT
D: .; J: TRBJ2-3; size: .; V: TRBV4-3; CDR3: CASSHLSGGGTDTQYF; DNA: TGCGCCAGCAGCCATCTAAGCGGAGGAGGCACAGATACGCAGTATTTT
D: .; J: TRBJ2-7; size: once; V: TRBV12-3/TRBV12-4; CDR3: CASSKGVYEQYF; DNA: TGTGCCAGCAGTAAGGGGGTTTACGAGCAGTACTTC
D: TRBD1; J: TRBJ2-4; size: few; V: TRBV7-2; CDR3: CASRTGGDIQYF; DNA: TGTGCCAGCAGGACAGGGGGAGACATTCAGTACTTC
D: TRBD2; J: TRBJ2-3; size: .; V: TRBV13; CDR3: CASSLMASGGTDTQYF; DNA: TGTGCCAGCAGCTTAATGGCTAGCGGAGGCACAGATACGCAGTATTTT
D: TRBD2; J: TRBJ2-1; size: .; V: TRBV7-2; CDR3: CASSLLSGGGQFF; DNA: TGTGCCAGCAGCTTACTGAGCGGGGGGGGGCAGTTCTTC
D: TRBD2; J: TRBJ2-7; size: once; V: TRBV4-3; CDR3: CASSQSLAGTSYEQYF; DNA: TGCGCCAGCAGCCAGAGTCTAGCGGGAACCTCCTACGAGCAGTACTTC
D: TRBD2; J: TRBJ2-3; size: .; V: TRBV5-1; CDR3: CASSLDAGGQTDTQYF; DNA: TGCGCCAGCAGCTTGGATGCGGGGGGGCAAACAGATACGCAGTATTTT
D: .; J: TRBJ1-2; size: .; V: TRBV20-1; CDR3: CSASAGRESGYTF; DNA: TGCAGTGCTAGCGCAGGCAGGGAAAGTGGCTACACCTTC
D: .; J: TRBJ1-2; size: once; V: TRBV5-1; CDR3: CASSSRVSYGYTF; DNA: TGCGCCAGCAGCTCGAGAGTTTCCTATGGCTACACCTTC
D: .; J: TRBJ2-5; size: .; V: TRBV5-1; CDR3: CASSFAGQETQYF; DNA: TGTGCCAGCAGTTTTGCCGGGCAAGAGACCCAGTACTTC
D: .; J: TRBJ2-1; size: medium-sized; V: TRBV5-8; CDR3: CASSIVTGSLSSYNEQFF; DNA: TGTGCCAGCAGCATAGTAACAGGGTCGTTAAGCTCCTACAATGAGCAGTTCTTC
D: TRBD2; J: TRBJ2-3; size: few; V: TRBV12-3/TRBV12-4; CDR3: CASRTSATSTDTQYF; DNA: TGTGCCAGCAGGACTAGCGCCACTAGCACAGATACGCAGTATTTT
D: TRBD1; J: TRBJ1-5; size: .; V: TRBV7-9; CDR3: CASSPRTGTRPGWNQPQHF; DNA: TGTGCCAGCAGCCCCCGGACAGGGACAAGGCCAGGGTGGAATCAGCCCCAGCATTTT
D: TRBD1; J: TRBJ2-7; size: .; V: TRBV20-1; CDR3: CSAFSPDRGVYEQYF; DNA: TGCAGTGCTTTTTCCCCGGACAGGGGGGTTTACGAGCAGTACTTC
D: TRBD2; J: TRBJ2-7; size: once; V: TRBV28; CDR3: CASSRARLAGSSYEQYF; DNA: TGTGCCAGCAGTCGCGCCCGACTAGCGGGCAGCTCCTACGAGCAGTACTTC
D: .; J: TRBJ2-4; size: .; V: TRBV28; CDR3: CASSPGQPGAKNIQYF; DNA: TGTGCCAGCAGTCCAGGACAGCCGGGAGCCAAAAACATTCAGTACTTC
D: .; J: TRBJ1-1; size: once; V: TRBV7-2; CDR3: CASFYGEVFF; DNA: TGTGCCAGCTTCTACGGGGAGGTTTTCTTT
D: .; J: TRBJ2-1; size: .; V: TRBV2; CDR3: CASSFHPEGEAYNEQFF; DNA: TGTGCCAGCAGTTTCCATCCCGAGGGTGAAGCTTACAATGAGCAGTTCTTC
D: .; J: TRBJ2-4; size: .; V: TRBV6-5; CDR3: CASSSGFWGNIQYF; DNA: TGTGCCAGCAGTTCAGGCTTTTGGGGAAACATTCAGTACTTC
D: TRBD1; J: TRBJ1-1; size: .; V: TRBV12-3/TRBV12-4; CDR3: CASRTGAPSSAFF; DNA: TGTGCCAGCAGAACAGGGGCCCCAAGCTCCGCTTTCTTT
D: TRBD2; J: TRBJ2-7; size: .; V: TRBV4-3; CDR3: CASSQGLAVLYEQYF; DNA: TGCGCCAGCAGCCAAGGACTAGCGGTCCTCTACGAGCAGTACTTC
D: TRBD1; J: TRBJ2-5; size: .; V: TRBV7-7; CDR3: CASSFRDRETQYF; DNA: TGTGCTAGCAGCTTCCGGGACAGGGAGACCCAGTACTTC
D: .; J: TRBJ2-5; size: .; V: TRBV28; CDR3: CASSSTVPQETQYF; DNA: TGTGCCAGCAGTTCGACAGTGCCCCAAGAGACCCAGTACTTC
D: TRBD1; J: TRBJ2-7; size: .; V: TRBV7-2; CDR3: CASSPPGQGAREQYF; DNA: TGTGCCAGCTCACCTCCGGGACAGGGGGCTCGCGAGCAGTACTTC
D: TRBD2; J: TRBJ2-5; size: .; V: TRBV7-2; CDR3: CASSLGLAGGKTQYF; DNA: TGTGCCAGCAGCTTAGGGCTAGCGGGAGGAAAGACCCAGTACTTC
D: TRBD1; J: TRBJ1-4; size: .; V: TRBV2; CDR3: CASRVTGFGEKLFF; DNA: TGTGCCAGCAGGGTGACAGGGTTTGGGGAAAAACTGTTTTTT
D: .; J: TRBJ2-1; size: few; V: TRBV5-5; CDR3: CASSLATSLGNEQFF; DNA: TGTGCCAGCAGCTTGGCCACTAGTTTGGGCAATGAGCAGTTCTTC
D: TRBD1; J: TRBJ2-1; size: .; V: TRBV20-1; CDR3: CSVTTPDRGNEQFF; DNA: TGCAGTGTTACGACCCCGGACAGGGGCAATGAGCAGTTCTTC
D: .; J: TRBJ1-2; size: once; V: TRBV13; CDR3: CASSLSRGRGDGYTF; DNA: TGTGCCAGCAGCTTATCTCGGGGCCGGGGCGATGGCTACACCTTC
D: TRBD2; J: TRBJ2-7; size: .; V: TRBV13; CDR3: CASSQLPSGRDIEQYF; DNA: TGTGCCAGCAGCCAACTTCCTAGCGGGAGGGATATCGAGCAGTACTTC
D: TRBD1; J: TRBJ2-5; size: .; V: TRBV6-1; CDR3: CASSGIGQGGTQYF; DNA: TGTGCCAGCAGTGGTATAGGACAGGGTGGGACCCAGTACTTC
D: TRBD1; J: TRBJ1-4; size: few; V: TRBV5-1; CDR3: CASRYSRTGEVVGEKLFF; DNA: TGCGCCAGCAGATATTCCAGGACAGGGGAAGTTGTAGGGGAAAAACTGTTTTTT
D: .; J: TRBJ1-1; size: few; V: TRBV10-3; CDR3: CAISDRPGTEAFF; DNA: TGTGCCATCAGTGATCGTCCGGGGACTGAAGCTTTCTTT
D: .; J: TRBJ1-5; size: .; V: TRBV7-6; CDR3: CASSSHPYSQPQHF; DNA: TGTGCCAGCAGCTCTCACCCATATAGTCAGCCCCAGCATTTT
D: TRBD2; J: TRBJ2-1; size: .; V: TRBV4-3; CDR3: CASSQALAGVNEQFF; DNA: TGCGCCAGCAGCCAAGCGCTAGCGGGAGTGAATGAGCAGTTCTTC
D: .; J: TRBJ2-1; size: few; V: TRBV14; CDR3: CASSLTGRGEQFF; DNA: TGTGCCAGCAGCTTAACGGGGCGGGGTGAGCAGTTCTTC
D: .; J: TRBJ2-5; size: few; V: TRBV6-1; CDR3: CASQPKGGGQETQYF; DNA: TGTGCCAGCCAACCTAAGGGGGGAGGCCAAGAGACCCAGTACTTC
D: .; J: TRBJ1-3; size: few; V: TRBV4-2; CDR3: CASSQTVEGGTIYF; DNA: TGTGCCAGCAGCCAAACGGTTGAGGGGGGCACCATATATTTT
D: .; J: TRBJ1-6; size: .; V: TRBV20-1; CDR3: CSATKGDFSSYNSPLHF; DNA: TGCAGTGCAACCAAAGGGGACTTTAGCTCCTATAATTCACCCCTCCACTTT
D: TRBD2; J: TRBJ2-4; size: few; V: TRBV27; CDR3: CASSWREGNIQYF; DNA: TGTGCCAGCAGCTGGCGGGAGGGAAACATTCAGTACTTC
D: TRBD2; J: TRBJ2-3; size: .; V: TRBV7-2; CDR3: CASGRVRTDTQYF; DNA: TGTGCCAGTGGGAGGGTCCGCACAGATACGCAGTATTTT
D: .; J: TRBJ1-1; size: .; V: TRBV30; CDR3: CAWNHDTEAFF; DNA: TGTGCCTGGAACCATGACACTGAAGCTTTCTTT
D: .; J: TRBJ2-7; size: few; V: TRBV7-2; CDR3: CASSFAGTYEQYF; DNA: TGTGCCAGCAGCTTTGCAGGGACCTACGAGCAGTACTTC
D: .; J: TRBJ2-7; size: .; V: TRBV3-1; CDR3: CASSQPGGGEQYF; DNA: TGTGCCAGCAGCCAACCCGGGGGCGGCGAGCAGTACTTC
D: TRBD1; J: TRBJ2-7; size: few; V: TRBV4-3; CDR3: CASRTDRGPYEQYF; DNA: TGCGCCAGCAGAACCGACAGGGGACCCTACGAGCAGTACTTC
D: .; J: TRBJ2-3; size: .; V: TRBV6-5; CDR3: CATGQSTDTQYF; DNA: TGTGCCACAGGACAGTCCACAGATACGCAGTATTTT
D: .; J: TRBJ2-5; size: few; V: TRBV6-6; CDR3: CASSRTLKETQYF; DNA: TGTGCCAGCAGTAGAACCCTAAAAGAGACCCAGTACTTC
D: .; J: TRBJ1-1; size: .; V: TRBV20-1; CDR3: CSAFHPLAQNTEAFF; DNA: TGCAGTGCTTTCCACCCCCTCGCCCAGAACACTGAAGCTTTCTTT
D: .; J: TRBJ2-7; size: .; V: TRBV3-1; CDR3: CASSDPATAYEQYF; DNA: TGTGCCAGCAGCGACCCGGCAACAGCCTACGAGCAGTACTTC
D: TRBD2; J: TRBJ2-5; size: .; V: TRBV20-1; CDR3: CSASGRAGGVGQYF; DNA: TGCAGTGCTAGCGGAAGAGCGGGGGGTGTTGGGCAGTACTTC
D: TRBD1; J: TRBJ2-3; size: .; V: TRBV27; CDR3: CASRTGGPDTQYF; DNA: TGTGCCAGCAGGACAGGGGGCCCAGATACGCAGTATTTT
D: TRBD2; J: TRBJ2-7; size: few; V: TRBV7-2; CDR3: CASSSPSGGVDHEQYF; DNA: TGTGCCAGCAGCTCACCTAGCGGGGGGGTCGACCACGAGCAGTACTTC
D: .; J: TRBJ2-7; size: .; V: TRBV5-6; CDR3: CASSLGRGSEQYF; DNA: TGTGCCAGCAGCTTAGGAAGAGGGTCCGAGCAGTACTTC
D: .; J: TRBJ2-5; size: .; V: TRBV5-1; CDR3: CASSTGGGQETQYF; DNA: TGCGCCAGCAGCACCGGTGGGGGGCAAGAGACCCAGTACTTC
D: .; J: TRBJ1-1; size: .; V: TRBV30; CDR3: CAWSVTMVLDTEAFF; DNA: TGTGCCTGGAGTGTTACAATGGTACTAGACACTGAAGCTTTCTTT